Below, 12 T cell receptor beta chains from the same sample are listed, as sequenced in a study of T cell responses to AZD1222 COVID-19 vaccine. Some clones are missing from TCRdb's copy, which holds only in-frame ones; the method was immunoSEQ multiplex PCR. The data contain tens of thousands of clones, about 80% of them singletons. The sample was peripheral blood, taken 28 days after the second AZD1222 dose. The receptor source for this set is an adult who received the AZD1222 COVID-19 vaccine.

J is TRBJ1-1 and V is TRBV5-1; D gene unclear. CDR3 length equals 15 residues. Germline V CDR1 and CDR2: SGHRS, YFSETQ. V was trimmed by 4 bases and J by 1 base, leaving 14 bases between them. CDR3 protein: CASSPRAETNTEAFF. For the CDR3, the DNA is TGCGCCAGCAGCCCCCGGGCGGAGACGAACACTGAAGCTTTCTTT.

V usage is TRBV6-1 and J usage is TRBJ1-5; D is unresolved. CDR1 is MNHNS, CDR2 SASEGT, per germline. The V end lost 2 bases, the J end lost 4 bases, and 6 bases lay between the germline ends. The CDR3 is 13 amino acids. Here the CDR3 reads CASSEWENQPQHF. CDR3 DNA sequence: TGTGCCAGCAGTGAATGGGAAAATCAGCCCCAGCATTTT.

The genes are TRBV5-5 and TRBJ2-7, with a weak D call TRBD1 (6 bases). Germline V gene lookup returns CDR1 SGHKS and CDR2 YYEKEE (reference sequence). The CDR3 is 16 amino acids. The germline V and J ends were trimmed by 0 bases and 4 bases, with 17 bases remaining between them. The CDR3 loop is CASSLAIRADRYEQYF. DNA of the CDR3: TGTGCCAGCAGCTTGGCGATTAGGGCAGACAGGTACGAGCAGTACTTC.

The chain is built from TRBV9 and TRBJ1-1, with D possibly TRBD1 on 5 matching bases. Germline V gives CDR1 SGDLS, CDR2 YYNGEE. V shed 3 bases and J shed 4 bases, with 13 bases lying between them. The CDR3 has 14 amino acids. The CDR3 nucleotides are TGTGCCAGCAGCGCCGGCCAGGGCGGCACTGAAGCTTTCTTT. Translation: CASSAGQGGTEAFF. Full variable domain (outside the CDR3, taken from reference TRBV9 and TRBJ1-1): DSGVTQTPKHLITATGQRVTLRCSPRSGDLSVYWYQQSLDQGLQFLIQYYNGEERAKGNILERFSAQQFPDLHSELNLSSLELGDSALYFCASSAGQGGTEAFFGQGTRLTVV.

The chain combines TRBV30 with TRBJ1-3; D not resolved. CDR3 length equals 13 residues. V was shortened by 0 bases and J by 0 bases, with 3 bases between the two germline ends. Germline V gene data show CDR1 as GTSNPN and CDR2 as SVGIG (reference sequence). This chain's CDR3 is CAWSVDSGNTIYF. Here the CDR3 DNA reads TGTGCCTGGAGTGTAGACTCTGGAAACACCATATATTTT.

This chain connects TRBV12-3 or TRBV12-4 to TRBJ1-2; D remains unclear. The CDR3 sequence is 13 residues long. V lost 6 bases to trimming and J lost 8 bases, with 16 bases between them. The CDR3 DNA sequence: TGTGCCAGCAGCCCGGACGGTTCCCGGGGCTACACCTTC. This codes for CASSPDGSRGYTF.

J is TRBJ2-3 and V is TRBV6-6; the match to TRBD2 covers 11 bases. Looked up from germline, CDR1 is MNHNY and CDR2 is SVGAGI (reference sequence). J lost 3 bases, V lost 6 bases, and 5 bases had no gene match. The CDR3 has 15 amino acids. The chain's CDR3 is CASRISGGGTDTQYF. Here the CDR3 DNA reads TGTGCCAGCAGAATTAGCGGGGGGGGAACAGATACGCAGTATTTT.

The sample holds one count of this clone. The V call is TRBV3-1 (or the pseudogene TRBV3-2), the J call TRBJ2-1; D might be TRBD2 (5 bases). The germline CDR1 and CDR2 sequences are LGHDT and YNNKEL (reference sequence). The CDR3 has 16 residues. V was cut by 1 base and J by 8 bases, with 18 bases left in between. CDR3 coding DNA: TGTGCCAGCAGCCAAGTTAGCTTTACGGGGAGCGATGAGCAGTTCTTC. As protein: CASSQVSFTGSDEQFF.

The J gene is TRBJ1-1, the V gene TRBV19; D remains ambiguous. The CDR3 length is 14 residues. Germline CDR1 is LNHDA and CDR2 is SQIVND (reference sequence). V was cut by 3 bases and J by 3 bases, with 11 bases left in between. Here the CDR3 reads CASSIRGGYTEAFF. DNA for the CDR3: TGTGCCAGTAGTATCCGGGGAGGCTACACTGAAGCTTTCTTT.

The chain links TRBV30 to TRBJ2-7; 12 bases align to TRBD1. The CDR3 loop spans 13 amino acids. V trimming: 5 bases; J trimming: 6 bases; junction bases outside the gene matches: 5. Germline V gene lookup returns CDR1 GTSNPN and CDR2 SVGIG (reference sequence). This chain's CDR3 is CAWSGQGASEQYV. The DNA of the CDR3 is TGTGCCTGGTCGGGACAGGGGGCCTCCGAGCAGTACGTC.

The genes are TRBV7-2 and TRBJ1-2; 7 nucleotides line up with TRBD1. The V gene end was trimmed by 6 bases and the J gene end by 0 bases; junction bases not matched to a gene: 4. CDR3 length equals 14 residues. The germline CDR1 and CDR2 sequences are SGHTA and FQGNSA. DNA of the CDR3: TGTGCCAGCAGAGACCAGGGGGCTAACTATGGCTACACCTTC. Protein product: CASRDQGANYGYTF. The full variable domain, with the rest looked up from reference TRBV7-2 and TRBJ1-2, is GAGVSQSPSNKVTEKGKDVELRCDPISGHTALYWYRQSLGQGLEFLIYFQGNSAPDKSGLPSDRFSAERTGGSVSTLTIQRTQQEDSAVYLCASRDQGANYGYTFGSGTRLTVV.

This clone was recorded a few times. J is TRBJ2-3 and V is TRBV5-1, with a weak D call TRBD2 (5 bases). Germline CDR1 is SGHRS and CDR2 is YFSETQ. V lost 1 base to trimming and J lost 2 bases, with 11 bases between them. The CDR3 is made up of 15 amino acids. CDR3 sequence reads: CASSLSLANTDTQYF. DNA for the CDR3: TGCGCCAGCAGCTTGAGTCTAGCCAACACAGATACGCAGTATTTT.